Following are 9 T cell receptor beta chains from one sample sequenced in a study of CXCR3-negative and CXCR3-positive naive CD8 T cells. Findings and caveats of the study: CXCR3-expressing naive cells carried TRB CDR3s more hydrophobic than those of CXCR3-negative naive cells.

Through 5' RACE with UMI labels, the TRB cDNA libraries were prepared. Each CDR3 protein gets one entry in TCRdb, which reprocessed the 5' RACE reads and gives no DNA. This sample contains about 150,000 distinct CDR3 sequences. No antigen has been assigned to these receptors. Input material: naive CXCR3+ CD8+ T cells from blood. This sample's subset: CD45RO-CCR7+CD27+CD95- naive CD8+ T cells expressing CXCR3 (TNR3+). The receptors come from a human donor in good health. Some clones in this sample may be carry-over from other donors' samples.

J is TRBJ1-1 and V is TRBV7-9; TCRdb reports TRBD1, a call that lacks DNA to check it against. Germline V CDR1 and CDR2: SEHNR, FQNEAQ (reference sequence). The CDR3 spans 13 residues. This CDR3 is CASSAGGYTEAFF.

V usage is TRBV5-1 and J usage is TRBJ2-7; without DNA, the TCRdb call of TRBD1 cannot be checked. CDR1 is SGHRS, CDR2 YFSETQ, per germline. There are 14 residues in the CDR3. The chain's CDR3 is CASSYGTRYYEQYF.

This chain joins TRBV15 and TRBJ1-2; without DNA, the TCRdb call of TRBD1 cannot be checked. Germline-derived CDR1 and CDR2 are LNHNV and YYDKDF (reference sequence). The CDR3 contains 15 residues. This CDR3 reads CATSREAGTVYGYTF.

This chain's CDR3 is CASSGQAVYNEQFF. This sequence joins TRBV7-9 and TRBJ2-1; the D call from TCRdb, TRBD1, cannot be confirmed without DNA. The germline V gene encodes CDR1 SEHNR and CDR2 FQNEAQ (reference sequence). This CDR3 region has 14 residues.

The chain uses TRBV20-1 and TRBJ1-1; lacking DNA, the TRBD1 call made by TCRdb goes unchecked. This CDR3 has 12 amino acids. Germline V gene data show CDR1 as DFQATT and CDR2 as SNEGSKA (reference sequence). CDR3 residues: CSASGADTEAFF.

The V and J genes are TRBV19 and TRBJ2-7; as DNA is missing, the TRBD2 call by TCRdb cannot be tested. The CDR3 contains 18 residues. Germline CDR1 reads LNHDA; CDR2 reads SQIVND (reference sequence). CDR3 in amino acids: CASSATWDLRGSSYEQYF.

The chain is built from TRBV27 and TRBJ2-7; the D call from TCRdb, TRBD1, cannot be confirmed without DNA. Per germline, CDR1 MNHEY and CDR2 SMNVEV (reference sequence). CDR3 length: 15 residues. The CDR3: CASSWGTGPTYEQYF.

This chain uses TRBV18 with TRBJ2-1; the TRBD1 assignment by TCRdb is unverifiable without DNA. The length of the CDR3 is 16 residues. CDR1 is KGHSH and CDR2 is LQKENI in the germline V gene. This CDR3 reads CASSPPPGQGYNEQFF.

J is TRBJ2-1 and V is TRBV29-1. The CDR3 sequence is 13 residues long. Germline CDR1 is SQVTM and CDR2 is ANQGSEA. The CDR3 is CSVGGGSYNEQFF.